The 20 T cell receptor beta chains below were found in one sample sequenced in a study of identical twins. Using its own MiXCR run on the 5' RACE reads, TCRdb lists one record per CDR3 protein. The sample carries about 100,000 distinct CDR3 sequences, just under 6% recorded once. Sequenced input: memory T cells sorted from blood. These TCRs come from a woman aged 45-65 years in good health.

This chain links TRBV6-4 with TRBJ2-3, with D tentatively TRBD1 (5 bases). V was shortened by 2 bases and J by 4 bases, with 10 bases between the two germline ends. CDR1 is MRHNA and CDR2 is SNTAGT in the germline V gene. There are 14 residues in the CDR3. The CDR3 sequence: CASSDDSSPDTQYF. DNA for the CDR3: TGTGCCAGCAGTGACGACAGCTCCCCAGATACGCAGTATTTT.

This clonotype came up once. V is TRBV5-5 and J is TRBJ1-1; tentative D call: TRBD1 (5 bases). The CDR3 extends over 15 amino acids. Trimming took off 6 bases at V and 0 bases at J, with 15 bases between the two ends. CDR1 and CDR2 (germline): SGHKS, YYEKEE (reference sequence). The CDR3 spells CASMVGPGLNTEAFF. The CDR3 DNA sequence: TGTGCCAGCATGGTGGGGCCAGGCTTGAACACTGAAGCTTTCTTT.

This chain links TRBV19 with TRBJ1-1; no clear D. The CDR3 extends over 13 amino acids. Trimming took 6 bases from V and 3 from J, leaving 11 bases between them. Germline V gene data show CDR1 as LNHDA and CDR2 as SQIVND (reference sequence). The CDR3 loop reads CASSQRSDTEAFF. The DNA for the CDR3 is TGTGCCAGTAGCCAAAGGTCGGACACTGAAGCTTTCTTT.

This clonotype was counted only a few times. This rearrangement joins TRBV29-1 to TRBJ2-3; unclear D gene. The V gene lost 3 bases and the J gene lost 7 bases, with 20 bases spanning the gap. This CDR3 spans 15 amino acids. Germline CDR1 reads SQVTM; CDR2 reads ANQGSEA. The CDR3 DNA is TGCAGCGTTGAGGGCGGAGCAGCTGTTGGAAATACGCAGTATTTT. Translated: CSVEGGAAVGNTQYF.

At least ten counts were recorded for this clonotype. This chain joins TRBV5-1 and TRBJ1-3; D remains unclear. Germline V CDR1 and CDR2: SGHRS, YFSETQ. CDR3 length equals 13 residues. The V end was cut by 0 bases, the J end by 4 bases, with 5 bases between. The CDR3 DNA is TGCGCCAGCAGCTTGGACACAGGAAACACCATATATTTT. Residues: CASSLDTGNTIYF. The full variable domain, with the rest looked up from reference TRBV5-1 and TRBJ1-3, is KAGVTQTPRYLIKTRGQQVTLSCSPISGHRSVSWYQQTPGQGLQFLFEYFSETQRNKGNFPGRFSGRQFSNSRSEMNVSTLELGDSALYLCASSLDTGNTIYFGEGSWLTVV.

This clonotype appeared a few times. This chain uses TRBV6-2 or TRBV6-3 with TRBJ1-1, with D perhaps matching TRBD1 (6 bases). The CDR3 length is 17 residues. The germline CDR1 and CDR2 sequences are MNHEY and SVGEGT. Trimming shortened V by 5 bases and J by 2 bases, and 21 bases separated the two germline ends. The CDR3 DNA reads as TGTGCCAGCAGTGAATCACCCGGGACACCACAAAACACTGAAGCTTTCTTT. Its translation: CASSESPGTPQNTEAFF.

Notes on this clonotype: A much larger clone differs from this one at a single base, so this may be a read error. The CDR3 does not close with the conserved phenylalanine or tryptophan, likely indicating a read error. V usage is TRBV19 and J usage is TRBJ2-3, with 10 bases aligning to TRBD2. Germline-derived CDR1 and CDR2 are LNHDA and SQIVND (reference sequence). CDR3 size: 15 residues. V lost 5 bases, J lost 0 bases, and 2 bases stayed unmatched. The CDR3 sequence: CASSELAGSTDTQYI. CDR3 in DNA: TGTGCCAGTAGTGAACTAGCGGGAAGCACAGATACGCAGTATATT.

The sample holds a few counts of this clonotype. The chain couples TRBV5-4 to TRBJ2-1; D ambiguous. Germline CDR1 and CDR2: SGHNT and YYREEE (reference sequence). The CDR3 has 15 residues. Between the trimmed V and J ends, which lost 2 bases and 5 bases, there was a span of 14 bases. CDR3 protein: CASSFSGYSNNEQFF. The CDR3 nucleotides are TGTGCCAGCAGCTTTTCCGGGTATAGTAACAATGAGCAGTTCTTC.

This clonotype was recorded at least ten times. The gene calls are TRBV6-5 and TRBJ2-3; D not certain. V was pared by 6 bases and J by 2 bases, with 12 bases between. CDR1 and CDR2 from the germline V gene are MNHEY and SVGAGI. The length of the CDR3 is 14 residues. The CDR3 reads CASRLHRYTDTQYF. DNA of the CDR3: TGTGCCAGCAGGCTCCACCGATACACAGATACGCAGTATTTT.

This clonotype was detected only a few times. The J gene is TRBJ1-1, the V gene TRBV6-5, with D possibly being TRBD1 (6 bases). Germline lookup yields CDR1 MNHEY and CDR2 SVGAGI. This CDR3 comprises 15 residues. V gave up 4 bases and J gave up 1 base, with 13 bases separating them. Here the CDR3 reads CASSLRRGGNTEAFF. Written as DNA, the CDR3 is TGTGCCAGCAGTTTACGTCGAGGGGGGAACACTGAAGCTTTCTTT.

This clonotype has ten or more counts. The CDR3 DNA sequence: TGTGCCAGCAGCTTCTTGAGCGGTACTTACAATGAGCAGTTCTTC. This gives the protein CASSFLSGTYNEQFF. The V and J genes are TRBV7-9 and TRBJ2-1, with D perhaps matching TRBD2 (5 bases). The germline gives CDR1 SEHNR, CDR2 FQNEAQ (reference sequence). This CDR3 spans 15 amino acids. Trimming cost V 3 bases and J 4 bases, with 13 bases left between them.

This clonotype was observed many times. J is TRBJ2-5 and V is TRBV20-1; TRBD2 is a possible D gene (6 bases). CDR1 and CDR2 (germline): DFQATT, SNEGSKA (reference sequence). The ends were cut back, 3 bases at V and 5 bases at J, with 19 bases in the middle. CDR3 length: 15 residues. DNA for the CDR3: TGCAGTGCTAGTTTGCGCTCCACACGGGGGGAGACCCAGTACTTC. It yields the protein CSASLRSTRGETQYF.

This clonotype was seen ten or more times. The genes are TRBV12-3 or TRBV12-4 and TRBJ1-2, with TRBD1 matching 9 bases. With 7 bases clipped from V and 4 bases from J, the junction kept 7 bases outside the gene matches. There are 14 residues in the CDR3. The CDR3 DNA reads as TGTGCCAGCACCCATTCGGACAGGGGCTATGGCTACACCTTC. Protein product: CASTHSDRGYGYTF.

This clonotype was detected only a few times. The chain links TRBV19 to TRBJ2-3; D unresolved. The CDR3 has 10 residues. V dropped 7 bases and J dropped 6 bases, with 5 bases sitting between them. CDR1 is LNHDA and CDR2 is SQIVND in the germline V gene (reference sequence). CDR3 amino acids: CASMSDTQYF. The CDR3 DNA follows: TGTGCCAGTATGTCTGATACGCAGTATTTT.

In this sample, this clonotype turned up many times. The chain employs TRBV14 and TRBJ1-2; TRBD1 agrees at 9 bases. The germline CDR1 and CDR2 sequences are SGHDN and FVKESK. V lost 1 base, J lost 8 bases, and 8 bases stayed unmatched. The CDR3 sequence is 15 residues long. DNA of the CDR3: TGTGCCAGCAGCCAAGTTGGGGGACAGGGTGAAGGCTACACCTTC. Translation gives CASSQVGGQGEGYTF.

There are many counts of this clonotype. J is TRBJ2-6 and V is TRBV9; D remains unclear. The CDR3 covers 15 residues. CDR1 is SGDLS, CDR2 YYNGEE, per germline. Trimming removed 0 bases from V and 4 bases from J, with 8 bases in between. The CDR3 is CASSVGAPGANVLTF. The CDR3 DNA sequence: TGTGCCAGCAGCGTAGGGGCCCCCGGGGCCAACGTCCTGACTTTC.

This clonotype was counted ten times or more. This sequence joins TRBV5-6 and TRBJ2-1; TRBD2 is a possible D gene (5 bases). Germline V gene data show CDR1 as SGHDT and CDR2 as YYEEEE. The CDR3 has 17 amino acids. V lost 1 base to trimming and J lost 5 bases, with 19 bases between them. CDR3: CASSLIPLISGNNEQFF. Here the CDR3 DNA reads TGTGCCAGCAGCTTGATCCCCCTTATTTCCGGGAACAATGAGCAGTTCTTC.

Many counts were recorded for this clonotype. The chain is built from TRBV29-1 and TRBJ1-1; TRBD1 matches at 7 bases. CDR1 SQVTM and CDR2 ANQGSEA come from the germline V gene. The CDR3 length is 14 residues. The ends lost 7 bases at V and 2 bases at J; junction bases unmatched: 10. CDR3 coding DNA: TGCAGCGCCACTCGACAGGGAGGAAACACTGAAGCTTTCTTT. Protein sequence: CSATRQGGNTEAFF.

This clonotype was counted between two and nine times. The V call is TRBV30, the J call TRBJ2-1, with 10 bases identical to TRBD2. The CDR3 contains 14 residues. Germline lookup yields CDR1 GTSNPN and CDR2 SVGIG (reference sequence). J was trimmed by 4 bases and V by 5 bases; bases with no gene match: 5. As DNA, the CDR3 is TGTGCCTGGCTTCTAGCGGGAGTGTACAATGAGCAGTTCTTC. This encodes CAWLLAGVYNEQFF.

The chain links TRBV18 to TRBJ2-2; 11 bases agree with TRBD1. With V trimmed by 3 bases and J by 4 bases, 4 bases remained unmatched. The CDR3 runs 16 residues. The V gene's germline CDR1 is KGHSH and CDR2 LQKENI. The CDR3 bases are TGTGCCAGCTCACCGACCGGGACAGGGGGCACCGGGGAGCTGTTTTTT. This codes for CASSPTGTGGTGELFF.